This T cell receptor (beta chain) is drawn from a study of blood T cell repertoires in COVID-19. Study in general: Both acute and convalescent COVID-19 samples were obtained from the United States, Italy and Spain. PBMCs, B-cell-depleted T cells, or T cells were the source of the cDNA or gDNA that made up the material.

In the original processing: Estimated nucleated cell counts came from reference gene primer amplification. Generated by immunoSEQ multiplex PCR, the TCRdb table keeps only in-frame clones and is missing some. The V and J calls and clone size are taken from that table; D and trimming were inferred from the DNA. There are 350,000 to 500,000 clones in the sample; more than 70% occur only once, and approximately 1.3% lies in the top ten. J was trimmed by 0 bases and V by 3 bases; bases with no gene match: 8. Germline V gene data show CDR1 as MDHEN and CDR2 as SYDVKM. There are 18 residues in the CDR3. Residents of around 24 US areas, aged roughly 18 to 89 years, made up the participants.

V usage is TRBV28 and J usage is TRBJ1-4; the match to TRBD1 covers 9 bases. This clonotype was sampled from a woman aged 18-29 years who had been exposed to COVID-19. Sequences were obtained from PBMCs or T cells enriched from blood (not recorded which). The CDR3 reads CASSFPTGGIATNEKLFF. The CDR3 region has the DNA TGTGCCAGCAGTTTTCCCACAGGGGGCATAGCAACTAATGAAAAACTGTTTTTT.